This is a list of T cell receptor beta chains from one sample in a study of shared clonotypes between healthy human individuals. TCRdb's copy holds only in-frame clones and misses some; the assay was immunoSEQ multiplex PCR. The top ten hold 1.5% to 2% of the sample, which has approximately 2,000,000 clones, approximately 92% seen once. The sample was naive CD8+ T cells from PBMCs. The receptors were sampled from a man between 18 and 35 years old in good health. Some clones in this sample may be carry-over from other donors' samples. Both conserved end residues are part of each CDR3. Each record gives: V gene, J gene, D gene, clone size, CDR3 length, CDR3 protein, CDR3 DNA. The D gene is left open where the match is weak. Only some rows state a clone size, as once, few, many or a class for expanded clones.

TRBV10-3	TRBJ2-5	.	.	14	CAISEWAEAETQYF	TGTGCCATCAGTGAATGGGCGGAGGCTGAGACCCAGTACTTC
TRBV7-2	TRBJ1-2	.	.	16	CASSLEGPPGTYGYTF	TGTGCCAGCAGCTTAGAGGGGCCGCCAGGGACCTATGGCTACACCTTC
TRBV2	TRBJ2-1	.	.	16	CASGILSVYDYNEQFF	TGTGCCAGCGGCATACTTAGCGTCTACGACTACAATGAGCAGTTCTTC
TRBV27	TRBJ2-4	TRBD2	.	13	CASSLAGANIQYF	TGTGCCAGCAGTTTAGCGGGAGCCAACATTCAGTACTTC
TRBV9	TRBJ1-3	.	.	17	CASARRGTGGYGNTIYF	TGTGCCAGCGCCAGGCGAGGGACCGGGGGGTACGGAAACACCATATATTTT
TRBV5-6	TRBJ1-1	.	.	15	CASSLNLLLRTEAFF	TGTGCCAGCAGCTTGAATCTCCTACTAAGGACTGAAGCTTTCTTT
TRBV27	TRBJ1-1	.	.	14	CASSLGSYLTEAFF	TGTGCCAGCAGTTTGGGGTCCTACCTCACTGAAGCTTTCTTT
TRBV29-1	TRBJ1-1	.	.	14	CSVDERAGDAEAFF	TGCAGCGTTGATGAGAGGGCCGGGGACGCTGAAGCTTTCTTT
TRBV7-3	TRBJ2-1	TRBD2	.	16	CASSSGLAVAYNEQFF	TGTGCCAGCAGCTCGGGACTAGCGGTGGCCTACAATGAGCAGTTCTTC
TRBV11-2	TRBJ2-7	TRBD2	.	15	CASSLLSGMSHEQYF	TGTGCCAGCAGCCTACTTAGCGGGATGAGCCACGAGCAGTACTTC
TRBV19	TRBJ1-1	.	.	11	CASSSGSQAFF	TGTGCCAGTAGTTCTGGCAGCCAAGCTTTCTTT
TRBV15	TRBJ1-2	.	.	15	CATSREDSPNYGYTF	TGTGCCACCAGCAGAGAAGACAGCCCTAACTATGGCTACACCTTC
TRBV7-9	TRBJ1-4	TRBD1	.	14	CASSFVDRSGKLFF	TGTGCCAGCAGCTTCGTGGACAGGAGCGGAAAACTGTTTTTT
TRBV29-1	TRBJ1-3	.	.	12	CSARGSGNTIYF	TGCAGCGCCAGGGGATCCGGAAACACCATATATTTT
TRBV2	TRBJ2-5	TRBD1	.	13	CASCSRGLETQYF	TGTGCCAGCTGTTCCAGGGGGCTAGAGACCCAGTACTTC
TRBV30	TRBJ1-2	TRBD1	.	13	CAWRPGTGLGYTF	TGTGCCTGGAGACCCGGGACAGGACTCGGCTACACCTTC
TRBV7-3	TRBJ2-5	TRBD1	.	16	CASSSGQGLFGETQYF	TGTGCCAGCAGCTCGGGACAGGGGCTGTTCGGAGAGACCCAGTACTTC
TRBV7-9	TRBJ1-2	TRBD1	.	15	CASSLDRGASYGYTF	TGTGCCAGCAGCCTGGACAGGGGGGCCTCCTATGGCTACACCTTC
TRBV15	TRBJ2-1	TRBD2	once	15	CATSPSGISYNEQFF	TGTGCCACCAGCCCTAGCGGGATCTCCTACAATGAGCAGTTCTTC
TRBV29-1	TRBJ1-1	TRBD1	few	12	CSVRTGNTEAFF	TGCAGCGTCAGGACAGGGAACACTGAAGCTTTCTTT
TRBV1	TRBJ2-7	.	once	16	CTSSHKIDRGHYEQYF	TGCACCAGCAGCCACAAGATCGACAGGGGGCACTACGAGCAGTACTTC
TRBV14	TRBJ2-1	TRBD2	.	16	CASSQEQREALPKQFF	TGTGCCAGCAGCCAAGAACAGCGGGAGGCCCTCCCCAAGCAGTTCTTC
TRBV5-1	TRBJ2-1	TRBD2	.	16	CASSLGNGRIRNEQFF	TGCGCCAGCAGCTTAGGCAACGGGAGGATCCGTAATGAGCAGTTCTTC
TRBV28	TRBJ1-1	.	.	14	CASSPGHLNTEAFF	TGTGCCAGCAGTCCCGGACACTTGAACACTGAAGCTTTCTTT
TRBV5-4	TRBJ2-3	.	.	15	CASSFKRESTDTQYF	TGTGCCAGCAGCTTCAAGCGAGAAAGCACAGATACGCAGTATTTT
TRBV27	TRBJ2-1	TRBD2	once	16	CASSFLAGLEGNEQFF	TGTGCCAGCAGTTTTCTAGCGGGGCTGGAAGGGAATGAGCAGTTCTTC
TRBV5-1	TRBJ2-1	.	.	14	CASSFGGGVSEQFF	TGCGCCAGCAGCTTCGGGGGCGGGGTGAGTGAGCAGTTCTTC
TRBV25-1	TRBJ1-4	.	.	14	CASSDHGRGEKLFF	TGTGCCAGCAGTGACCATGGTCGGGGGGAAAAACTGTTTTTT
TRBV4-1	TRBJ1-5	.	.	15	CASNPGSLSSQPQHF	TGCGCCAGCAACCCCGGGAGTCTATCAAGCCAGCCCCAGCATTTT
TRBV29-1	TRBJ2-1	.	once	12	CSARDLDNEQFF	TGCAGCGCTCGGGACCTCGACAATGAGCAGTTCTTC
TRBV7-8	TRBJ1-1	TRBD1	.	14	CASSDGQGRTEAFF	TGTGCCAGCAGCGACGGACAGGGAAGGACTGAAGCTTTCTTT
TRBV27	TRBJ1-2	.	once	13	CASSLRGAYGYTF	TGTGCCAGCAGTTTACGGGGGGCCTATGGCTACACCTTC
TRBV28	TRBJ2-5	TRBD2	.	17	CASSLSWSSGDQETQYF	TGTGCCAGCAGTTTAAGTTGGTCTAGCGGAGACCAAGAGACCCAGTACTTC
TRBV4-1	TRBJ1-1	.	once	14	CASSQEGLNTEAFF	TGCGCCAGCAGCCAAGAAGGACTGAACACTGAAGCTTTCTTT
TRBV4-3	TRBJ2-7	TRBD2	.	15	CASSQSSGRRYEQYF	TGCGCCAGCAGCCAGTCCAGCGGGAGACGGTACGAGCAGTACTTC
TRBV10-2	TRBJ2-3	.	.	12	CASSELGDTQYF	TGCGCCAGCAGTGAGTTGGGAGATACGCAGTATTTT
TRBV7-3	TRBJ2-1	.	once	13	CASSEGGYNEQFF	TGTGCCAGCAGTGAGGGCGGATACAATGAGCAGTTCTTC
TRBV4-1	TRBJ2-1	.	.	14	CASSQDRAPGKQFF	TGCGCCAGCAGCCAAGATAGAGCCCCGGGGAAGCAGTTCTTC
TRBV19	TRBJ2-1	TRBD2	.	21	CASSIYPLGSSGRDIYNEQFF	TGTGCCAGTAGTATATACCCCTTGGGAAGTAGCGGGAGGGACATCTACAATGAGCAGTTCTTC